These 10 T cell receptor beta chains came from one sample sequenced in a study of T-cell reconstitution after alpha-beta-depleted transplantation in children. Preparation of the TCRbeta library was carried out with unique molecular identifiers. TCRdb reanalysed the PCR reads using MiXCR and keeps one entry per CDR3 protein. The sample carries 60,000 to 85,000 distinct CDR3 sequences, about a sixth recorded once. The sequencing here drew on PBMCs, mostly from graft donor cells, taken 360 days after TCRalphabeta/CD19-depleted stem cell transplant. The source of these receptors is a male patient between 2 and 10 years old who had a stem cell transplant for acute lymphoblastic leukemia, so the T cells may come from the graft donor.

The CDR3 nucleotides are TGTGCCAGCAGTGGAGTAGAGGTTACTATACGGGACACTGAAGCTTTCTTT. It yields the protein CASSGVEVTIRDTEAFF. J is TRBJ1-1 and V is TRBV25-1; D is undetermined. This CDR3 contains 17 residues. V was pared by 4 bases and J by 3 bases, with 21 bases between. The V gene's germline CDR1 is MGHDK and CDR2 SYGVNS.

This clonotype was observed a handful of times. The rearrangement uses TRBV25-1 and TRBJ2-1, with a tentative D call TRBD2 (5 bases). The CDR3 covers 19 residues. CDR1 and CDR2 (germline): MGHDK, SYGVNS. The ends were cut back, 6 bases at V and 6 bases at J, with 30 bases in the middle. CDR3 loop: CASSVGPVLSTRRSNEQFF. In DNA, the CDR3 is TGTGCCAGCAGCGTAGGCCCAGTGCTGTCTACTCGGAGGTCCAATGAGCAGTTCTTC.

This chain connects TRBV29-1 to TRBJ2-1, with no clear D. Per germline, CDR1 SQVTM and CDR2 ANQGSEA. Trimming cost V 4 bases and J 9 bases, with 7 bases left between them. This CDR3 has 10 residues. DNA for the CDR3: TGCAGCGTTGGTGTTAGTGAGCAGTTCTTC. This codes for CSVGVSEQFF.

A few counts support this clonotype. The chain links TRBV20-1 to TRBJ2-7; 9 bases agree with TRBD2. Germline CDR1 and CDR2: DFQATT and SNEGSKA (reference sequence). V gave up 2 bases and J gave up 2 bases; unmatched junction bases: 4. This CDR3 spans 14 amino acids. The CDR3 DNA is TGCAGTGCTAGAAATCTAGCGGGACCCTACGAGCAGTACTTC. Encoded protein: CSARNLAGPYEQYF.

This clonotype was counted at least ten times. The CDR3 DNA follows: TGCGCCAAGGAATCGTGTCTGGCAGCGTCCTACGAGCAGTACTTC. Translating gives CAKESCLAASYEQYF. The rearrangement links TRBV10-1 to TRBJ2-7; D ambiguous. The CDR3 totals 15 residues. CDR1 is WNHNN and CDR2 is SYGVQD in the germline V gene (reference sequence). Trimming shortened V by 10 bases and J by 1 base, and 20 bases separated the two germline ends.

The V and J genes are TRBV6-1 and TRBJ2-1; TRBD1 aligns across 7 bases. Looked up from germline, CDR1 is MNHNS and CDR2 is SASEGT. With 6 bases clipped from V and 2 bases from J, the junction kept 4 bases outside the gene matches. The CDR3 sequence is 14 residues long. The CDR3 region has the DNA TGTGCCAGCAGAAACAGGGGCACCTACAATGAGCAGTTCTTC. It specifies CASRNRGTYNEQFF.

The V and J genes are TRBV5-1 and TRBJ1-2, with TRBD1 identical over 7 bases. The V segment lost 4 bases and the J segment 4 bases; nucleotides outside the gene matches: 7. Germline V gene lookup returns CDR1 SGHRS and CDR2 YFSETQ. The CDR3 sequence is 14 residues long. CDR3: CASSVTGVGYGYTF. The DNA of the CDR3 is TGCGCCAGCAGCGTAACAGGGGTCGGCTATGGCTACACCTTC.

This clonotype was counted many times. The chain carries TRBV29-1 and TRBJ2-3; unclear D gene. The CDR3 is 14 amino acids. Trimming left V 4 bases short and J 0 bases short, with 11 bases between. Germline lookup yields CDR1 SQVTM and CDR2 ANQGSEA. The CDR3 protein is CSVVDAVSTDTQYF. In DNA form, the CDR3 reads TGCAGCGTTGTCGACGCGGTTAGCACAGATACGCAGTATTTT.

J is TRBJ1-2 and V is TRBV25-1, with D possibly being TRBD1 (5 bases). CDR3 length: 16 residues. Trimming shortened V by 3 bases and J by 0 bases, and 14 bases separated the two germline ends. Germline lookup yields CDR1 MGHDK and CDR2 SYGVNS. The CDR3 nucleotides are TGTGCCAGCAGTGATGGGGGGACCTCAGCTAACTATGGCTACACCTTC. Translating it yields CASSDGGTSANYGYTF.

This chain uses TRBV12-3 or TRBV12-4 with TRBJ2-5, with 13 bases fitting TRBD2. Unmatched junction bases numbered 4, after V lost 5 bases and J lost 4 bases. CDR3 length: 15 residues. The CDR3 here is CASSRTSGSRETQYF. The CDR3 DNA reads as TGTGCCAGCAGTCGGACTAGCGGGAGTAGAGAGACCCAGTACTTC.